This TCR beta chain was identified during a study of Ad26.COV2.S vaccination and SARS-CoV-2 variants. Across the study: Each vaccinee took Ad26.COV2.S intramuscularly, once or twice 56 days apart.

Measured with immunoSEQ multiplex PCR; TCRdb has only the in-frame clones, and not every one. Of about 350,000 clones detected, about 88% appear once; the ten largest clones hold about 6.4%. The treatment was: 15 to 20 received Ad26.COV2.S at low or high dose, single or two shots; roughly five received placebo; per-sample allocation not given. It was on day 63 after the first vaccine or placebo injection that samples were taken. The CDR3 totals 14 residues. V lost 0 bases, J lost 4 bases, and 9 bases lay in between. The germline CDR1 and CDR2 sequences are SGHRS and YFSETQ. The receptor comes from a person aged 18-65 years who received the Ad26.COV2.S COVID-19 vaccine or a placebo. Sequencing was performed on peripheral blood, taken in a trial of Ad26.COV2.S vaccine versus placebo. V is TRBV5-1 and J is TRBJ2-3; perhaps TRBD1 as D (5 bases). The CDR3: CASSLDRSPDTQYF. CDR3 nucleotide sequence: TGCGCCAGCAGCTTGGACAGGAGCCCAGATACGCAGTATTTT.